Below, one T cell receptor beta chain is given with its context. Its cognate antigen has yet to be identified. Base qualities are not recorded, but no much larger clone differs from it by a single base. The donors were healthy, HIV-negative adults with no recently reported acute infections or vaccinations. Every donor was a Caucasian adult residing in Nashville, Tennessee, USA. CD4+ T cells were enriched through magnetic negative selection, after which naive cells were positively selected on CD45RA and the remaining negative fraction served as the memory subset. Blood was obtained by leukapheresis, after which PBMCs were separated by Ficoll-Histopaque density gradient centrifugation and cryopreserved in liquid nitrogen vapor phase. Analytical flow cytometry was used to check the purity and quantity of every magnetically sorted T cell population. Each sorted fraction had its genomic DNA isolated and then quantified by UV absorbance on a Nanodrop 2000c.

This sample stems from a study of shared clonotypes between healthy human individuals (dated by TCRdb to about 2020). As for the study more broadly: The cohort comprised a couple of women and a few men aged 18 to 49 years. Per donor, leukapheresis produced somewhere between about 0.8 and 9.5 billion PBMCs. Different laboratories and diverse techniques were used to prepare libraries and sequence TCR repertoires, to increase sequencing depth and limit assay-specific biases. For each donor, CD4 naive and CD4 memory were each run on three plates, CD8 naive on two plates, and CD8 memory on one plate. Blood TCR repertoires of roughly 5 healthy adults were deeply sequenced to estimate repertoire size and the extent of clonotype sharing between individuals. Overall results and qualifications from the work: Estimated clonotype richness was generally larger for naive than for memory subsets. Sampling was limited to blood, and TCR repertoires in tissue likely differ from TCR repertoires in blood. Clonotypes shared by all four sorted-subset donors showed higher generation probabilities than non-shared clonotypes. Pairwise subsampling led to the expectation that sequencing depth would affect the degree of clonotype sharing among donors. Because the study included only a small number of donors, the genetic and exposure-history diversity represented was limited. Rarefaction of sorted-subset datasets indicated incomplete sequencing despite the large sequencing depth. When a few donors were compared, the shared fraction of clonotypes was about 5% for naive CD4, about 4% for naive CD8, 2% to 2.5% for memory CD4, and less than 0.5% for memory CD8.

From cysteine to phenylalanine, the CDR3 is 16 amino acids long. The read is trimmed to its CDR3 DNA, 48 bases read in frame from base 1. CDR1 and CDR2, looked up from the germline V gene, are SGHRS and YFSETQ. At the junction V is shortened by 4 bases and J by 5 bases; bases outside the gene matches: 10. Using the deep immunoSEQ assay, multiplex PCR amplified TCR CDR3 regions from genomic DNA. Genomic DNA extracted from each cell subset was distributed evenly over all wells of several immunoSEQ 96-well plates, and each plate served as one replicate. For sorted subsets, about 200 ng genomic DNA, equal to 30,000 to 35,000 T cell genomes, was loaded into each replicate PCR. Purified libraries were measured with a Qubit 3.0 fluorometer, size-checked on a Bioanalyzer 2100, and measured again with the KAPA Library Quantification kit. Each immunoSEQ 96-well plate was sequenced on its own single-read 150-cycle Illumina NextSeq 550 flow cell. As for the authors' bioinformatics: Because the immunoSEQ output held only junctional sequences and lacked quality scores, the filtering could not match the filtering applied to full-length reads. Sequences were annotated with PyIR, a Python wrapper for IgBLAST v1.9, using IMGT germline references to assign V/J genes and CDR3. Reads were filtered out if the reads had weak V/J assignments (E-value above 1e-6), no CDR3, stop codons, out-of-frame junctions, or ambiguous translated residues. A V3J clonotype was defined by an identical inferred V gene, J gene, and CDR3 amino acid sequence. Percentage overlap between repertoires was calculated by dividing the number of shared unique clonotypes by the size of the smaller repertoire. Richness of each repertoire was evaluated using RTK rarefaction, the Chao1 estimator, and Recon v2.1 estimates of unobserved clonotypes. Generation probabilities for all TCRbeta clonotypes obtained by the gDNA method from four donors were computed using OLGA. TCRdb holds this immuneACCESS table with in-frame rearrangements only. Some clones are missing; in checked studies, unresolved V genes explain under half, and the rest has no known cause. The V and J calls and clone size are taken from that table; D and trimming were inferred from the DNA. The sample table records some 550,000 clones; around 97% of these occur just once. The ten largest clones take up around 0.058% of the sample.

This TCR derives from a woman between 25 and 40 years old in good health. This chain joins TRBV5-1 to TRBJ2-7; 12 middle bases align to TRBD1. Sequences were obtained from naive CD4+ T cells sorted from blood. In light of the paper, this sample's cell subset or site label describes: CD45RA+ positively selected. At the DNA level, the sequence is TGCGCCAGCAGCAGAACACCGGGACAGGGGGCCCACGAGCAGTACTTC. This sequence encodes CASSRTPGQGAHEQYF.